The clone carrying this TCR beta chain was seen more than once but under ten times. Its antigen is not known. The CDR3 extends over 16 amino acids. In germline, CDR1 is LNHDA, CDR2 SQIVND (reference sequence). Trimming took 5 bases from V and 3 from J; bases not matched to a gene: 11. Specified treatment: treatment-naive control, cytoreductive nephrectomy. The patient's renal cell carcinoma had clear cell pathology. Controls included a handful of female and approximately ten male donors, resected 2011 to 2014. These data belong to a study of radiation and T cells in renal cell carcinoma. Whole-study results and caveats: Compared with controls, irradiated tumors had more, larger dominant CDR3 motifs. Only small tumor regions of roughly 1 g were sampled.

Only in-frame clones appear in the TCRdb table, and some are missing; sequencing was by immunoSEQ multiplex PCR. The sample lists around 26,000 clones; over 45% were seen once. The TCR sequence derives from a man aged 40-50 years with renal cell carcinoma. The rearrangement uses TRBV19 and TRBJ1-2, with 8 bases aligning to TRBD1. Sequencing was performed on tumor tissue, taken from a patient whose treatment was nephrectomy without radiotherapy. The chain's CDR3 is CASSDRGGVRDYGYTF. The CDR3 bases are TGTGCCAGTAGTGACAGGGGAGGGGTGAGGGACTATGGCTACACCTTC.